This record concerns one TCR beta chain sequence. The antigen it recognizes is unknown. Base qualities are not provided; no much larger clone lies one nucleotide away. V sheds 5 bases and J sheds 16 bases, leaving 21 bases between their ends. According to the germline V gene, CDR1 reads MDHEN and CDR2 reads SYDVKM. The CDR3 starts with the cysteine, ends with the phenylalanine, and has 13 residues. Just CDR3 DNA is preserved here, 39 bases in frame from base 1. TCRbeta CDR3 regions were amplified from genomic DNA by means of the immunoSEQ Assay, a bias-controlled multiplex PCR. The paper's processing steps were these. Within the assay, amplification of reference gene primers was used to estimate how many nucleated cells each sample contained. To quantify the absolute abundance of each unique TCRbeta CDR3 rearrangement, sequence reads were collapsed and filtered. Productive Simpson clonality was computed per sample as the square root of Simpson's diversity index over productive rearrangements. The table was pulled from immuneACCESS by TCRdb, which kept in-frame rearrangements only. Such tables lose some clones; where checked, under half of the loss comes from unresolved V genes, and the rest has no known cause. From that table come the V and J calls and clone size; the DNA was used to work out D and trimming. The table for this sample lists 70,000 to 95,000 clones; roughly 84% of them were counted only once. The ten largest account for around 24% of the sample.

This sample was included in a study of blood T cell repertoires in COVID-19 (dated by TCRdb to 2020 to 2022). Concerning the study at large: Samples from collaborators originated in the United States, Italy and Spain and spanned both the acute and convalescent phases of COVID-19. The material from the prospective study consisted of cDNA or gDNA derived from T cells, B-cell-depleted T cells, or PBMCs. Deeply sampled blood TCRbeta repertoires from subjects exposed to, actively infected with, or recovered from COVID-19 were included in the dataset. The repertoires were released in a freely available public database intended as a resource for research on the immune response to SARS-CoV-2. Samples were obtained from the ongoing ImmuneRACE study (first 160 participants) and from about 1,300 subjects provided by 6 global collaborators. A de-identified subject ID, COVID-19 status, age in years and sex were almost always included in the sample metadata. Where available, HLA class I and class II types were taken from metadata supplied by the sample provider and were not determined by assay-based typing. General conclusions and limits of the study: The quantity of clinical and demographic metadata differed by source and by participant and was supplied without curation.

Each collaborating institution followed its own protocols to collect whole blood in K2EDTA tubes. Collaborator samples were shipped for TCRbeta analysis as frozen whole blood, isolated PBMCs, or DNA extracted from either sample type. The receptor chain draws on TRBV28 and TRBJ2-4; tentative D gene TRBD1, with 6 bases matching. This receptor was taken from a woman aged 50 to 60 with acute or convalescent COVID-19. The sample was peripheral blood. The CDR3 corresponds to CASSTLLTGPGYF. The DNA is TGTGCCAGCAGTACCCTACTCACAGGGCCGGGTTACTTC.